This T cell receptor (beta chain) was sequenced in a study of PD-1 blockade in classical Hodgkin lymphoma. Points from the study as a whole: Patients starting nivolumab less than 1 year after ASCT had lower diversity and were excluded from later analyses.

Note on this clone: Its antigen is unidentified.

Following autologous stem cell transplantation, relapse occurred in every patient, and exposure to brentuximab vedotin varied. Patients reached a best response of complete response, partial response or progressive disease. TCRdb's table, derived via immunoSEQ multiplex PCR, lists solely in-frame clones and lacks some. The data hold about 17,000 clones, with around 72% observed a single time. CDR1 is KGHSH, CDR2 LQKENI, per germline. The CDR3 covers 17 residues. The V segment lost 3 bases and the J segment 7 bases; nucleotides outside the gene matches: 8. The starting material was peripheral blood mononuclear cells (PBMCs), obtained at baseline. The source of this sequence is a human donor with classical Hodgkin lymphoma. The chain carries TRBV18 and TRBJ2-1; 14 bases map to TRBD2. This CDR3 reads CASSPLLGTSGGNEQFF. The CDR3 nucleotides read TGTGCCAGCTCACCGTTGCTTGGGACTAGCGGGGGAAATGAGCAGTTCTTC.